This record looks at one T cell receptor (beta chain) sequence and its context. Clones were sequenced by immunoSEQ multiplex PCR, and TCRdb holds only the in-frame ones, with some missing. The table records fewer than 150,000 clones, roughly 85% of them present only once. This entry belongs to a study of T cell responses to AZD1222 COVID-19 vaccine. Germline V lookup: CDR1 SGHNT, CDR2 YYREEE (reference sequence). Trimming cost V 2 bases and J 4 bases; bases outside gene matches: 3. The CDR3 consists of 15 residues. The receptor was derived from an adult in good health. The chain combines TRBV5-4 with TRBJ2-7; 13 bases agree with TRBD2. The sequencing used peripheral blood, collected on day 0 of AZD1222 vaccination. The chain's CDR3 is CASSLGTSGIYEQYF. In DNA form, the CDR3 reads TGTGCCAGCAGCTTAGGGACTAGCGGGATATACGAGCAGTACTTC.